This T cell receptor (beta chain) comes out of a study of low-dose radiotherapy and immunotherapy resistance in tumors. Across the whole study: Every 2 weeks, cohort 1 got 0.5 Gy, reaching 6.5 Gy to the planning target volume.

This clonotype has at least ten counts. Time point described: before trial treatment. Qualifying patients carried advanced solid tumors devoid of tumor-infiltrating lymphocytes. The CDR3 is made up of 16 amino acids. Germline V gene data show CDR1 as MNHEY and CDR2 as SVGEGT. V lost 0 bases and J lost 2, with 11 bases in between. TRAV- and TRBV-specific primers were used for first-strand cDNA, which covered alpha and beta chains. TCR amplification used 20 PCR cycles, a constant-region primer and a V-primer adapter. TCRdb fed the reads into MiXCR, producing one record per CDR3 protein. In the table there are around 99,000 distinct CDR3 sequences, 9% to 9.5% of which are singletons.

This clonotype was obtained from a male donor with prostate cancer. Sequencing was performed on PBMCs, taken before treatment. The V and J genes are TRBV6-2 or TRBV6-3 and TRBJ1-5; TRBD1 might be the D (5 bases). The CDR3 DNA is TGTGCCAGCAGTTACTCGGCGGACAAGGGCAATCAGCCCCAGCATTTT. Amino acid sequence: CASSYSADKGNQPQHF.